These 25 T cell receptor beta chains were sequenced from one sample in a study of cytomegalovirus exposure and HLA in healthy donors. PCR employed 60 Vbeta and 13 Jbeta primers. Profiled with immunoSEQ multiplex PCR; TCRdb holds only in-frame clones, not every one. Here the sample spans 150,000 or so clones, roughly 9.7% being singletons. The sample consisted of PBMCs. The receptors were gathered from a man between 45 and 60 years old in good health and CMV-seronegative.

V is TRBV9 and J is TRBJ1-2, with 11 nucleotides matching TRBD1. The CDR3 has 17 amino acids. Unmatched junction bases numbered 10, after V lost 6 bases and J lost 0 bases. Per germline, CDR1 SGDLS and CDR2 YYNGEE. DNA for the CDR3: TGTGCCAGCACCACCGGACAGGGGGCCTCCTCTAACTATGGCTACACCTTC. Translation: CASTTGQGASSNYGYTF.

The chain uses TRBV28 and TRBJ2-5; maybe TRBD1 (6 bases). The V gene lost 5 bases and the J gene lost 0 bases, with 10 bases spanning the gap. Germline lookup yields CDR1 MDHEN and CDR2 SYDVKM. This CDR3 is built from 14 residues. CDR3 in amino acids: CASSAWTDQETQYF. The CDR3 DNA is TGTGCCAGCAGTGCCTGGACAGACCAAGAGACCCAGTACTTC.

J is TRBJ2-2 and V is TRBV30; TRBD2 agrees at 8 bases. This CDR3 has 14 residues. Germline CDR1 GTSNPN, CDR2 SVGIG (reference sequence). The trim removed 3 bases at V and 7 bases at J, leaving 7 bases unmatched. CDR3 bases: TGTGCCTGGAGACGCGGGGGGCGGGACGGGGAGCTGTTTTTT. Protein product: CAWRRGGRDGELFF. The variable domain in full, completed from reference TRBV30 and TRBJ2-2, reads SQTIHQWPATLVQPVGSPLSLECTVEGTSNPNLYWYRQAAGRGLQLLFYSVGIGQISSEVPQNLSASRPQDRQFILSSKKLLLSDSGFYLCAWRRGGRDGELFFGEGSRLTVL.

This clone was counted a few times. This chain joins TRBV7-8 and TRBJ1-1; 9 nucleotides match TRBD1. Trimming cost V 4 bases and J 4 bases; bases outside gene matches: 7. Looked up from germline, CDR1 is SGHVS and CDR2 is FQNEAQ. The CDR3 covers 15 residues. CDR3 coding DNA: TGTGCCAGCAGCTCCAGACAGGGGGAGGGCACTGAAGCTTTCTTT. Translated, it gives CASSSRQGEGTEAFF.

This chain uses TRBV7-9 with TRBJ2-1; TRBD2 matches 7 bases. Germline V gene lookup returns CDR1 SEHNR and CDR2 FQNEAQ (reference sequence). This CDR3 contains 13 residues. J gave up 8 bases and V 5 bases, and 6 bases lay outside the gene matches. The DNA for the CDR3 is TGTGCCAGCAGCCTGGGACTATTCTATGAGCAGTTCTTC. As protein: CASSLGLFYEQFF.

V gene TRBV10-3 combines with J gene TRBJ2-3; possibly TRBD2 for D (6 bases). Trimming removed 5 bases at V and 0 bases at J, with 21 bases between. The CDR3 has 18 residues. In germline, CDR1 is ENHRY, CDR2 SYGVKD. The DNA for the CDR3 is TGTGCCATCAGTAGGAGTACTAAGCTAGCGCAGAGCACAGATACGCAGTATTTT. Its translation: CAISRSTKLAQSTDTQYF.

The V gene is TRBV28, the J gene TRBJ2-1; tentatively, D is TRBD1 (5 bases). Trimming left V 3 bases short and J 4 bases short, with 7 bases between. The CDR3 spans 13 residues. Per the germline V gene, CDR1 is MDHEN and CDR2 is SYDVKM. This CDR3 reads CASSLGRYNEQFF. CDR3 nucleotides: TGTGCCAGCAGTTTGGGGCGGTACAATGAGCAGTTCTTC.

This clone was picked up many times. This chain joins TRBV9 and TRBJ2-7, with D possibly TRBD2 on 5 matching bases. Looked up from germline, CDR1 is SGDLS and CDR2 is YYNGEE. CDR3 length: 16 residues. Trimming took off 6 bases at V and 3 bases at J, with 22 bases between the two ends. This chain's CDR3 is CASTLGDGSGGYEQYF. CDR3 nucleotides: TGTGCCAGCACCCTTGGGGATGGGTCCGGAGGCTACGAGCAGTACTTC.

The rearrangement uses TRBV27 and TRBJ1-2, with D possibly matching TRBD1 (6 bases). Germline CDR1 MNHEY, CDR2 SMNVEV (reference sequence). The length of the CDR3 is 13 residues. V dropped 1 base and J dropped 5 bases, with 8 bases sitting between them. The CDR3 loop reads CASSLYREYGYTF. The CDR3 coding sequence is TGTGCCAGCAGTTTATACAGGGAATATGGCTACACCTTC.

The gene calls are TRBV7-2 and TRBJ2-1, with D perhaps matching TRBD2 (5 bases). The length of the CDR3 is 14 residues. In germline, CDR1 is SGHTA, CDR2 FQGNSA. V lost 5 bases and J 7 bases, leaving 15 bases between the germline ends. The CDR3 DNA reads TGTGCCAGCAGCCCCCACTCGGGGTTAAATGAGCAGTTCTTC. Encoded protein: CASSPHSGLNEQFF.

The chain couples TRBV5-1 to TRBJ1-1; maybe TRBD1 (5 bases). The V end lost 2 bases, the J end lost 4 bases, and 9 bases lay between the germline ends. Per the germline V gene, CDR1 is SGHRS and CDR2 is YFSETQ. CDR3 size: 13 residues. CDR3 sequence: CASSFNGATEAFF. Written as DNA, the CDR3 is TGCGCCAGCAGCTTTAATGGGGCCACTGAAGCTTTCTTT.

The chain recombines TRBV6-5 with TRBJ1-2, with 8 bases aligning to TRBD1. CDR3 length: 13 residues. V shed 6 bases, J shed 7 bases, and the junction held 7 bases outside the gene matches. Per germline, CDR1 MNHEY and CDR2 SVGAGI. CDR3: CASSQTGAGGYTF. The CDR3 nucleotides read TGTGCCAGCAGCCAGACAGGGGCGGGTGGCTACACCTTC.

The V and J genes are TRBV2 and TRBJ2-5; possibly TRBD2 for D (6 bases). The CDR3 loop spans 14 amino acids. The germline CDR1 and CDR2 sequences are SNHLY and FYNNEI. The V and J ends lost 4 bases and 5 bases respectively, with 14 bases between them. CDR3: CASSGLEGAETQYF. Written as DNA, the CDR3 is TGTGCCAGCAGTGGACTAGAGGGAGCTGAGACCCAGTACTTC.

The chain employs TRBV6-1 and TRBJ1-4, with D perhaps TRBD1 (5 bases). The germline V gene has CDR1 MNHNS and CDR2 SASEGT. CDR3 length: 14 amino acids. V lost 4 bases, J lost 6 bases, and 12 bases lay in between. In nucleotides, the CDR3 is TGTGCCAGCAGTGCCCGGGGGTTGGATGAAAAACTGTTTTTT. Amino acid sequence: CASSARGLDEKLFF.

This clone was seen a handful of times. The V and J genes are TRBV25-1 and TRBJ2-1, with 9 bases matching TRBD2. Germline CDR1 is MGHDK and CDR2 is SYGVNS. V lost 2 bases, J lost 5 bases, and 7 bases stayed unmatched. The CDR3 spans 16 residues. This CDR3 reads CASSEGLAGIHNEQFF. Here the CDR3 DNA reads TGTGCCAGCAGTGAAGGGCTAGCGGGAATCCACAATGAGCAGTTCTTC.

The chain combines TRBV11-2 with TRBJ2-2; 10 bases line up with TRBD2. The V gene's germline CDR1 is SGHAT and CDR2 FQNNGV. The CDR3 length is 15 residues. The V gene end was trimmed by 3 bases and the J gene end by 6 bases; junction bases not matched to a gene: 4. DNA of the CDR3: TGTGCCAGCAGCTTTACCGGGACTAGCGCCGGGGAGCTGTTTTTT. Protein product: CASSFTGTSAGELFF.

This clone turned up a few times. The chain has TRBV7-2 and TRBJ2-7; D remains ambiguous. V was shortened by 0 bases and J by 0 bases, with 18 bases between the two germline ends. Germline CDR1 SGHTA, CDR2 FQGNSA. The CDR3 length is 18 residues. CDR3 region: CASSLALTLTPSSYEQYF. The CDR3 coding sequence is TGTGCCAGCAGCTTAGCTTTAACCCTGACTCCGAGCTCCTACGAGCAGTACTTC.

Only a few counts were recorded for this clone. The same CDR3 is also encoded by other DNA sequences in this sample. V gene TRBV5-4 combines with J gene TRBJ1-4; 7 positions agree with TRBD1. Germline V gives CDR1 SGHNT, CDR2 YYREEE (reference sequence). J was trimmed by 3 bases and V by 4 bases; bases with no gene match: 9. CDR3 length: 16 residues. The CDR3: CASSTPTGSSNEKLFF. The CDR3 DNA follows: TGTGCCAGCAGCACACCGACAGGGTCATCTAATGAAAAACTGTTTTTT.

The chain couples TRBV28 to TRBJ2-2; 10 bases are a match to TRBD1. There are 16 residues in the CDR3. Germline CDR1 is MDHEN and CDR2 is SYDVKM. Germline trimming cut 5 bases from V and 5 bases from J; bases unmatched to any gene: 8. This CDR3 reads CASSLRTGGSTGELFF. In nucleotides, the CDR3 is TGTGCCAGCAGTCTCCGGACAGGGGGGAGTACCGGGGAGCTGTTTTTT.

This chain connects TRBV7-2 to TRBJ1-1; the D gene is possibly TRBD1 (5 bases). Germline loops: CDR1 SGHTA, CDR2 FQGNSA. Between the trimmed V and J ends, which lost 4 bases and 7 bases, there was a span of 10 bases. The CDR3 is 12 residues long. The CDR3 region has the DNA TGTGCCAGCAGCTCCAGGGTTAGTGAAGCTTTCTTT. Amino acid sequence: CASSSRVSEAFF.

This clone was seen only a few times. J is TRBJ1-4 and V is TRBV27, with 10 bases aligning to TRBD1. V trimming: 6 bases; J trimming: 8 bases; junction bases outside the gene matches: 9. The germline gives CDR1 MNHEY, CDR2 SMNVEV (reference sequence). This CDR3 has 15 amino acids. Here the CDR3 reads CASSTGQGVREKLFF. Here the CDR3 DNA reads TGTGCCAGCAGCACCGGACAGGGGGTTCGCGAAAAACTGTTTTTT. The full variable domain, rest sourced from reference TRBV27 and TRBJ1-4, is EAQVTQNPRYLITVTGKKLTVTCSQNMNHEYMSWYRQDPGLGLRQIYYSMNVEVTDKGDVPEGYKVSRKEKRNFPLILESPSPNQTSLYFCASSTGQGVREKLFFGSGTQLSVL.

The chain recombines TRBV5-1 with TRBJ1-4, with 10 bases fitting TRBD1. Trimming at V came to 7 bases and at J to 6 bases, leaving 12 bases not matched to a gene. CDR1 is SGHRS, CDR2 YFSETQ, per germline. The CDR3 has 16 amino acids. The CDR3 DNA reads as TGCGCCAGCTCGCTAACCCCCGGGACAGGGGATGAAAAACTGTTTTTT. Protein product: CASSLTPGTGDEKLFF.

This sequence joins TRBV9 and TRBJ2-1, with 9 bases that match TRBD2. This CDR3 spans 14 amino acids. Germline-derived CDR1 and CDR2 are SGDLS and YYNGEE. V was clipped by 3 bases and J by 4 bases; unmatched bases: 2. The CDR3 loop reads CASSGLADYNEQFF. CDR3 DNA sequence: TGTGCCAGCAGCGGACTAGCGGATTACAATGAGCAGTTCTTC.

This clone was seen only a few times. Other DNA sequences from this sample encode an identical CDR3 as well. The rearrangement joins TRBV6-5 to TRBJ2-4, with D perhaps TRBD2 (6 bases). The germline V and J ends were trimmed by 6 bases and 2 bases, with 14 bases remaining between them. The CDR3 is made up of 15 amino acids. Germline V gene data show CDR1 as MNHEY and CDR2 as SVGAGI. CDR3 amino acids: CASSPEGGTKNIQYF. The CDR3 DNA reads as TGTGCCAGCAGCCCCGAGGGAGGAACCAAAAACATTCAGTACTTC.

The chain carries TRBV7-3 and TRBJ1-2, with unresolved D. V was shortened by 2 bases and J by 5 bases, with 15 bases between the two germline ends. The V gene's germline CDR1 is SGHTA and CDR2 FQGTGA. The CDR3 spans 15 residues. The CDR3 sequence is CASSLQEGASYGYTF. The DNA of the CDR3 is TGTGCCAGCAGCTTACAGGAGGGAGCGTCGTATGGCTACACCTTC. Full variable domain (remainder filled in from reference TRBV7-3 and TRBJ1-2): GAGVSQTPSNKVTEKGKYVELRCDPISGHTALYWYRQSLGQGPEFLIYFQGTGAADDSGLPNDRFFAVRPEGSVSTLKIQRTERGDSAVYLCASSLQEGASYGYTFGSGTRLTVV.